Below are 27 T cell receptor beta chains sequenced from a single sample in a study of blood T cell repertoires in COVID-19. Clones were read by immunoSEQ multiplex PCR, and TCRdb kept only the in-frame ones, dropping some. The sample includes hundreds of thousands of clones, roughly 87% of them seen just once. The sample comprised peripheral blood. Receptor source: a woman younger than 30 who had recovered from COVID-19.

The chain is built from TRBV6-4 and TRBJ2-3; D perhaps matches TRBD2 (5 bases). This CDR3 is 14 amino acids long. Between the trimmed V and J ends, which lost 4 bases and 6 bases, there was a span of 14 bases. Germline V gene lookup returns CDR1 MRHNA and CDR2 SNTAGT. The CDR3 region has the DNA TGTGCCAGCAGTGGTGTACTAGATTGGGATACGCAGTATTTT. Translation: CASSGVLDWDTQYF.

This chain joins TRBV5-1 and TRBJ2-1; possible D gene TRBD1, 6 bases. The CDR3 has 14 residues. The V end lost 4 bases, the J end lost 7 bases, and 15 bases lay between the germline ends. Germline V CDR1 and CDR2: SGHRS, YFSETQ. The CDR3: CASSPLPGHNEQFF. CDR3 coding DNA: TGCGCCAGCAGCCCATTACCGGGACATAATGAGCAGTTCTTC. Full variable domain (missing parts from reference TRBV5-1 and TRBJ2-1): KAGVTQTPRYLIKTRGQQVTLSCSPISGHRSVSWYQQTPGQGLQFLFEYFSETQRNKGNFPGRFSGRQFSNSRSEMNVSTLELGDSALYLCASSPLPGHNEQFFGPGTRLTVL.

This chain uses TRBV5-5 with TRBJ2-7, with 10 bases that match TRBD1. Trimming at V came to 5 bases and at J to 3 bases, leaving 2 bases not matched to a gene. Germline lookup yields CDR1 SGHKS and CDR2 YYEKEE (reference sequence). This CDR3 spans 13 amino acids. As DNA, the CDR3 is TGTGCCAGCAGTGACAGGGGGCTCTACGAGCAGTACTTC. It is translated as CASSDRGLYEQYF.

This clone has only a few counts. The chain is built from TRBV19 and TRBJ1-1; TRBD1 aligns across 7 bases. Germline V gene sequence: CDR1 LNHDA, CDR2 SQIVND (reference sequence). After removal of 6 bases from V and 6 bases from J, the junction contained 10 bases not matched to a gene. CDR3 length equals 14 residues. The CDR3 here is CASSLQGSGAEAFF. CDR3 DNA: TGTGCCAGTAGCTTACAGGGGAGTGGTGCTGAAGCTTTCTTT.

The V call is TRBV19, the J call TRBJ2-5; 10 bases fit TRBD2. The CDR3 length is 14 residues. The J segment lost 5 bases and the V segment lost 6 bases, leaving 6 bases of the junction unmatched. Germline lookup yields CDR1 LNHDA and CDR2 SQIVND (reference sequence). This CDR3 is CASRASGSFETQYF. CDR3 nucleotide sequence: TGTGCCAGTAGGGCTAGCGGGAGTTTTGAGACCCAGTACTTC.

This sequence joins TRBV27 and TRBJ1-3, with TRBD1 identical over 7 bases. Germline trimming cut 6 bases from V and 10 bases from J; bases unmatched to any gene: 12. In germline, CDR1 is MNHEY, CDR2 SMNVEV (reference sequence). The CDR3 is 14 amino acids. CDR3 residues: CASSLTAGGSTIYF. Here the CDR3 DNA reads TGTGCCAGCAGCTTAACGGCAGGGGGATCGACCATATATTTT.

The chain carries TRBV7-3 and TRBJ2-7; D may be TRBD2 (6 bases). This CDR3 is built from 10 residues. Deletions cut 8 bases from V and 5 bases from J, with 7 bases between. CDR1 and CDR2 (germline): SGHTA, FQGTGA. DNA of the CDR3: TGTGCCAGCGCGGGGAACGAGCAGTACTTC. This translates into CASAGNEQYF.

The chain recombines TRBV3-1 (or the pseudogene TRBV3-2) with TRBJ1-1; D remains ambiguous. This CDR3 has 16 amino acids. From germline, CDR1 is LGHDT and CDR2 YNNKEL (reference sequence). V dropped 1 base and J dropped 1 base, with 13 bases sitting between them. For the CDR3, the DNA is TGTGCCAGCAGCCAAGTATTGGGCTTTTCGAACACTGAAGCTTTCTTT. Translation: CASSQVLGFSNTEAFF.

The rearrangement uses TRBV2 and TRBJ2-3; 9 bases are shared with TRBD2. This CDR3 comprises 15 residues. From germline, CDR1 is SNHLY and CDR2 FYNNEI. V lost 5 bases to trimming and J lost 2 bases; unmatched junction nucleotides: 5. The CDR3 reads CASSLLAGITDTQYF. The CDR3 DNA sequence: TGTGCCAGCAGTTTACTAGCGGGTATCACAGATACGCAGTATTTT.

The chain is built from TRBV9 and TRBJ2-3, with TRBD2 identical over 12 bases. Germline CDR1 is SGDLS and CDR2 is YYNGEE. This CDR3 region has 14 residues. With V trimmed by 3 bases and J by 5 bases, 1 base remained unmatched. CDR3 sequence reads: CASSAGLAGDTQYF. The CDR3 nucleotides read TGTGCCAGCAGCGCGGGACTAGCGGGAGATACGCAGTATTTT.

The rearrangement uses TRBV27 and TRBJ2-7; weak D call: TRBD1 (6 bases). The germline V gene has CDR1 MNHEY and CDR2 SMNVEV (reference sequence). This CDR3 is built from 16 residues. V lost 0 bases and J 1 base, leaving 13 bases between the germline ends. CDR3 sequence reads: CASSLSGQMLSYEQYF. The CDR3 region has the DNA TGTGCCAGCAGTTTATCAGGACAGATGCTATCCTACGAGCAGTACTTC.

The chain combines TRBV6-4 with TRBJ2-1, with TRBD2 matching over 11 bases. Per the germline V gene, CDR1 is MRHNA and CDR2 is SNTAGT. This CDR3 region has 14 residues. The V and J ends lost 3 bases and 8 bases, in that order; junction bases with no gene match: 3. Here the CDR3 reads CASSDPGLADEQFF. CDR3 in DNA: TGTGCCAGCAGTGATCCGGGACTAGCGGATGAGCAGTTCTTC.

This CDR3 reads CAWSPRGMNTEAFF. Here the CDR3 DNA reads TGTGCCTGGAGTCCACGAGGAATGAACACTGAAGCTTTCTTT. V usage is TRBV30 and J usage is TRBJ1-1; D unresolved. There are 14 residues in the CDR3. V gave up 2 bases and J gave up 0 bases, with 10 bases separating them. Germline CDR1 and CDR2: GTSNPN and SVGIG (reference sequence).

The chain combines TRBV9 with TRBJ2-7; D may be TRBD1 (6 bases). CDR1 is SGDLS, CDR2 YYNGEE, per germline. The CDR3 is made up of 13 amino acids. V was trimmed by 4 bases and J by 4 bases, leaving 12 bases between them. CDR3 nucleotides: TGTGCCAGCAGCTCAGACAGGACTTACGAGCAGTACTTC. Translation gives CASSSDRTYEQYF.

The chain has TRBV19 and TRBJ2-3; TRBD2 matches 7 bases. This CDR3 contains 17 residues. Trimming cost V 2 bases and J 5 bases; bases outside gene matches: 13. The germline gives CDR1 LNHDA, CDR2 SQIVND (reference sequence). The CDR3 protein is CASSIISLPSGGDTQYF. CDR3 DNA sequence: TGTGCCAGTAGTATAATCTCTCTCCCATCGGGGGGAGATACGCAGTATTTT.

V usage is TRBV7-2 and J usage is TRBJ1-3; D uncertain. The CDR3 loop spans 13 amino acids. Trimming stripped 5 bases from V and 1 base from J, with 6 bases between. Germline V gene data show CDR1 as SGHTA and CDR2 as FQGNSA. For the CDR3, the DNA is TGTGCCAGCAGCCAAAATTCTGGAAACACCATATATTTT. This codes for CASSQNSGNTIYF.

CDR3 nucleotides: TGTGCCAGCAGCGTAGTTTCAGGGGCCGAGCAGTACTTC. It is translated as CASSVVSGAEQYF. The chain joins TRBV9 to TRBJ2-7; perhaps TRBD1 as D (6 bases). Trimming stripped 0 bases from V and 6 bases from J, with 10 bases between. Per the germline V gene, CDR1 is SGDLS and CDR2 is YYNGEE. The CDR3 extends over 13 amino acids.

V gene TRBV6-5 combines with J gene TRBJ2-7; 10 nucleotides align to TRBD1. Germline CDR1 reads MNHEY; CDR2 reads SVGAGI. The CDR3 consists of 16 residues. With 2 bases clipped from V and 3 bases from J, the junction kept 7 bases outside the gene matches. The CDR3 protein is CASSYTTGGLLYEQYF. CDR3 coding DNA: TGTGCCAGCAGTTACACGACAGGGGGCTTGCTCTACGAGCAGTACTTC.

V usage is TRBV11-2 and J usage is TRBJ2-6, with 8 bases matching TRBD1. The CDR3 is 19 amino acids. Losses at the gene ends were 2 bases for V and 2 bases for J; bases not matched to a gene: 11. Germline values: CDR1 SGHAT, CDR2 FQNNGV. CDR3 in amino acids: CASSLSWGTGLTGANVLTF. The CDR3 DNA sequence: TGTGCCAGCAGCTTATCATGGGGGACAGGCCTGACTGGGGCCAACGTCCTGACTTTC.

The chain joins TRBV12-3 or TRBV12-4 to TRBJ1-1; 8 positions agree with TRBD1. This CDR3 spans 13 amino acids. The V and J ends lost 5 bases and 5 bases, in that order; junction bases with no gene match: 4. The CDR3 is CASSPGGWTEAFF. The CDR3 DNA reads as TGTGCCAGCAGTCCAGGGGGCTGGACTGAAGCTTTCTTT.

This chain links TRBV19 with TRBJ1-5; TRBD1 matches at 8 bases. This CDR3 contains 16 residues. V lost 3 bases, J lost 5 bases, and 9 bases stayed unmatched. Germline V gene sequence: CDR1 LNHDA, CDR2 SQIVND (reference sequence). The DNA of the CDR3 is TGTGCCAGTAGTATCCGGCGGGACAGGATGGATCAGCCCCAGCATTTT. As protein: CASSIRRDRMDQPQHF.

This sequence joins TRBV10-3 and TRBJ2-1; D is possibly TRBD1 (5 bases). V was clipped by 8 bases and J by 0 bases, with 14 bases between them. This CDR3 has 15 residues. Germline V gene sequence: CDR1 ENHRY, CDR2 SYGVKD. CDR3 sequence: CAIGFRQSSYNEQFF. In DNA form, the CDR3 reads TGTGCCATCGGTTTTCGACAGAGCTCCTACAATGAGCAGTTCTTC.

The chain combines TRBV4-3 with TRBJ2-3; D is possibly TRBD2 (6 bases). CDR1 and CDR2 from the germline V gene are LGHNA and YSLEER. V was cut by 0 bases and J by 6 bases, with 7 bases left in between. The CDR3 has 13 amino acids. The CDR3 is CASSQDGGDTQYF. Written as DNA, the CDR3 is TGCGCCAGCAGCCAAGACGGGGGTGATACGCAGTATTTT.

In this sample, this clone turned up once. This chain connects TRBV20-1 to TRBJ1-2; no definite D call. Trimming took off 4 bases at V and 2 bases at J, with 8 bases between the two ends. Looked up from germline, CDR1 is DFQATT and CDR2 is SNEGSKA (reference sequence). This CDR3 has 12 amino acids. CDR3 sequence reads: CSAIEANYGYTF. CDR3 nucleotide sequence: TGCAGTGCTATTGAAGCAAACTATGGCTACACCTTC.

The chain recombines TRBV7-9 with TRBJ1-1; no definite D call. Germline V gene sequence: CDR1 SEHNR, CDR2 FQNEAQ (reference sequence). Trimming removed 5 bases at V and 10 bases at J, with 14 bases between. CDR3 length: 12 residues. CDR3 nucleotide sequence: TGTGCCAGCAGCCCCGGAGCGAGTCGAGCTTTCTTT. Protein product: CASSPGASRAFF.

The chain joins TRBV10-3 to TRBJ2-5, with D unclear. Trimming took 3 bases from V and 2 from J, leaving 10 bases between them. The CDR3 sequence is 14 residues long. The germline CDR1 and CDR2 sequences are ENHRY and SYGVKD. CDR3 nucleotides: TGTGCCATCAGTGACAACAGCCCTCAAGAGACCCAGTACTTC. Its translation: CAISDNSPQETQYF.

This clone was counted a single time. The gene calls are TRBV6-5 and TRBJ2-1, with D possibly being TRBD1 (5 bases). The germline V and J ends were trimmed by 2 bases and 8 bases, with 10 bases remaining between them. The germline V gene encodes CDR1 MNHEY and CDR2 SVGAGI. The CDR3 consists of 13 residues. The CDR3 bases are TGTGCCAGCAGTTACAGGGGATTGGATGAGCAGTTCTTC. This gives the protein CASSYRGLDEQFF.